This TCR beta chain was captured by sequencing in a study of cytomegalovirus exposure and HLA in healthy donors. The PCR had 60 Vbeta and 13 Jbeta primers. Original analysis: The authors later counted roughly 87 million unique TCR beta chains, some 11 million of them shared. Sequencing was performed with immunoSEQ multiplex PCR; in TCRdb, only in-frame clones are kept and a portion is missing. V and J calls and clone size follow that table, whereas D and trimming were derived from the DNA. The sample includes some 130,000 clones, roughly 63% of them seen just once. Broader study findings: Generally TCR sequences proved uncommon, though certain public TCRs appeared in numerous donors.

As concerns this clone: Antigen: not known. A read error may produce the germline difference seen at one junction end.

Regarding donors, all were healthy bone marrow donors. CDR1 is SQVTM, CDR2 ANQGSEA, per germline. The CDR3 is 15 residues long. V is TRBV29-1 and J is TRBJ2-3; 7 nucleotides match TRBD2. Sequences were obtained from PBMCs. The origin of this receptor is a man younger than 45 in good health and CMV-seropositive. The CDR3 sequence is CSVEGVSGGTDTQYF. The CDR3 nucleotides are TGCAGCGTCGAAGGTGTAAGCGGGGGCACAGATACGCAGTATTTT.